This entry is about one T cell receptor beta chain. The antigen is undetermined. Methods used by the authors: Productive clonotypes were detectable down to 2.59 x 10-5 frequency. The assay was immunoSEQ multiplex PCR, and TCRdb's table has in-frame clones only and misses some. The DNA was the basis for D and trimming; V, J and clone size are from that table. The sample carries more than 45,000 clones, less than 85% recorded once. These data come from a study of STAT5B mutations in CD4+ large granular lymphocyte leukemia. Study observations and caveats: Patient CD4-sorted repertoires stayed more clonal than healthy ones after leukemic-clone removal. No patients shared main leukemic clonotypes, though less than 30% appeared at low frequency elsewhere. Top patient clones used TRBV06 genes more often: 8/27 versus 2/35 in controls.

The CDR3 extends over 15 amino acids. Germline-derived CDR1 and CDR2 are SNHLY and FYNNEI. Trimming cost V 1 base and J 5 bases, with 11 bases left between them. The chain carries TRBV2 and TRBJ2-2; D might be TRBD2 (7 bases). Input material: CD4+ T cells from blood buffy coats. The clonotype was recovered from a human donor in good health. The CDR3 DNA is TGTGCCAGCAGTGAAGAGGGGGAGGGTACCGGGGAGCTGTTTTTT. Protein: CASSEEGEGTGELFF.